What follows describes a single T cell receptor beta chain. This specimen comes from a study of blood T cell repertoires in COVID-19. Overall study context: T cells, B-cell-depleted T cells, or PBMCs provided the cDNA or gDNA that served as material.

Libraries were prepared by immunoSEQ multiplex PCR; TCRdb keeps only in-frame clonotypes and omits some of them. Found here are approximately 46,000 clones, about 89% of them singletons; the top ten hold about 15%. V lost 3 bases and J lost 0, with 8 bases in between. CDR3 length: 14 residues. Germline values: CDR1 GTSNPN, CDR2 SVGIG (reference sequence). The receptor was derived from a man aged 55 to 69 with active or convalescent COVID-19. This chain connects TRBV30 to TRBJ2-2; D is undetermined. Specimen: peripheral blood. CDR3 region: CAWRTPPNTGELFF. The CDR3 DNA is TGTGCCTGGAGGACACCTCCGAACACCGGGGAGCTGTTTTTT. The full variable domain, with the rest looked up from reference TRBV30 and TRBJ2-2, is SQTIHQWPATLVQPVGSPLSLECTVEGTSNPNLYWYRQAAGRGLQLLFYSVGIGQISSEVPQNLSASRPQDRQFILSSKKLLLSDSGFYLCAWRTPPNTGELFFGEGSRLTVL.